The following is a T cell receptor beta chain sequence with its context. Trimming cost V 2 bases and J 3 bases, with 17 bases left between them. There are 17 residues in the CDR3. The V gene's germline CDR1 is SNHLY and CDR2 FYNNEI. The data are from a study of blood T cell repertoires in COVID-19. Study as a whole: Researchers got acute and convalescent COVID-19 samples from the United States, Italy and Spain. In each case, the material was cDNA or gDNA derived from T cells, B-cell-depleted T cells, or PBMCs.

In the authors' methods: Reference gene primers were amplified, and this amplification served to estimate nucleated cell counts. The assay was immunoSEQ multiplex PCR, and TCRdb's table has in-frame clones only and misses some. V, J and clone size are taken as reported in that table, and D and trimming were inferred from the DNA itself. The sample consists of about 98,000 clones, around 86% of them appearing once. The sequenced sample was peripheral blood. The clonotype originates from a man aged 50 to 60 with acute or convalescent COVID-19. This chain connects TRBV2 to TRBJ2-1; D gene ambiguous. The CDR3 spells CASSESSRLVGYNEQFF. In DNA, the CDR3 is TGTGCCAGCAGTGAAAGCTCAAGGCTAGTAGGCTACAATGAGCAGTTCTTC.